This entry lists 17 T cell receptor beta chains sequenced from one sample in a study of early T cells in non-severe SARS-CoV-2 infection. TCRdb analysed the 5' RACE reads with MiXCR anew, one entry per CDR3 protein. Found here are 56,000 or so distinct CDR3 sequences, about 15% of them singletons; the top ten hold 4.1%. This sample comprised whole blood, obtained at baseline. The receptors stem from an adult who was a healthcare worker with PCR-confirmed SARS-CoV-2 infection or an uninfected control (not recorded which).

DNA of the CDR3: TGTGCCAGCAGCCCGGACAGGGGCGAGTCCCAGTACTTC. As protein: CASSPDRGESQYF. This rearrangement joins TRBV2 to TRBJ2-5; TRBD1 matches at 9 bases. V shed 6 bases and J 9 bases; nucleotides not matched to a gene: 8. Germline V gene data show CDR1 as SNHLY and CDR2 as FYNNEI. CDR3 length: 13 amino acids. Using reference TRBV2 and TRBJ2-5 for the parts outside the CDR3, the full variable domain is EPEVTQTPSHQVTQMGQEVILRCVPISNHLYFYWYRQILGQKVEFLVSFYNNEISEKSEIFDDQFSVERPDGSNFTLKIRSTKLEDSAMYFCASSPDRGESQYFGPGTRLLVL.

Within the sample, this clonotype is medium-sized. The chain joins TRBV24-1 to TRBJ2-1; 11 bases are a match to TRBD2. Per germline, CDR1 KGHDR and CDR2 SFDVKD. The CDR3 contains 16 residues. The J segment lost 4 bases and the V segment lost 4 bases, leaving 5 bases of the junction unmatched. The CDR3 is CATSDQGTSGYNEQFF. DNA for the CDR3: TGTGCCACCAGTGACCAGGGGACTAGCGGATACAATGAGCAGTTCTTC.

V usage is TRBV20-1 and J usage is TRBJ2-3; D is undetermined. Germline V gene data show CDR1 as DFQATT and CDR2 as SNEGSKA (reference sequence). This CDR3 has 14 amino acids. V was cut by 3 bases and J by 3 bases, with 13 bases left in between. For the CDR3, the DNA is TGCAGTGCTAGTGGACCTTACATGACAGATACGCAGTATTTT. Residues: CSASGPYMTDTQYF.

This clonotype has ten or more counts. CDR3 in DNA: TGTGCCAGCAGCCAAGATATCGGACTAGCGGGAGACGAGCAGTACTTC. Its protein product is CASSQDIGLAGDEQYF. V is TRBV3-1 and J is TRBJ2-7; 13 bases are shared with TRBD2. Trimming cost V 0 bases and J 5 bases; bases outside gene matches: 4. The CDR3 consists of 16 residues. Germline V gene sequence: CDR1 LGHDT, CDR2 YNNKEL (reference sequence).

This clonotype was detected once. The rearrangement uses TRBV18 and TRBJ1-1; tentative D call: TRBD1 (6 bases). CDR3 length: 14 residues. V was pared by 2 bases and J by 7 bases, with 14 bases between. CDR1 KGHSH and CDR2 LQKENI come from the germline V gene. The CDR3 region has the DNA TGTGCCAGCTCACCAGGGGGCGCAGGGAATGAAGCTTTCTTT. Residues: CASSPGGAGNEAFF.

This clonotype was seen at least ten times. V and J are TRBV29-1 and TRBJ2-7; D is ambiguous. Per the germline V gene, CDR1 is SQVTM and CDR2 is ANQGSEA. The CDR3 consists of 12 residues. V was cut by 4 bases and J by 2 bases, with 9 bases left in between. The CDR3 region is CSVGADTYEQYF. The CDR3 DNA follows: TGCAGCGTTGGAGCCGATACCTACGAGCAGTACTTC.

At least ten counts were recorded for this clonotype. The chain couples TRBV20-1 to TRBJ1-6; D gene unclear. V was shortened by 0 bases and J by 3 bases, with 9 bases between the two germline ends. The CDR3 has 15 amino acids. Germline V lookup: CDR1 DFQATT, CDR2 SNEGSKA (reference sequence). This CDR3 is CSARDLTVYNSPLHF. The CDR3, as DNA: TGCAGTGCTAGAGATCTTACCGTCTATAATTCACCCCTCCACTTT.

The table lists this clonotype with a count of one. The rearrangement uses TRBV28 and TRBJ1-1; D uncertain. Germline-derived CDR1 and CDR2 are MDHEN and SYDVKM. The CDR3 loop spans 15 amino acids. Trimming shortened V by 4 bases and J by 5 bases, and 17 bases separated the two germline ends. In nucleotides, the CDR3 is TGTGCCAGCAGTTCACCTATGAGGGTACGGACTGAAGCTTTCTTT. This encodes CASSSPMRVRTEAFF. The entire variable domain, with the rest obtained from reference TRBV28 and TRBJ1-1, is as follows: DVKVTQSSRYLVKRTGEKVFLECVQDMDHENMFWYRQDPGLGLRLIYFSYDVKMKEKGDIPEGYSVSREKKERFSLILESASTNQTSMYLCASSSPMRVRTEAFFGQGTRLTVV.

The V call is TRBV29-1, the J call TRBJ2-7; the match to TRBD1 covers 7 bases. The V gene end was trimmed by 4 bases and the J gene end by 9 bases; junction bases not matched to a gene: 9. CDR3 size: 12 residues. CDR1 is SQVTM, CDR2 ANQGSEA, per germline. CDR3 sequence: CSVGQGRVGQYF. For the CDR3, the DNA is TGCAGCGTTGGACAGGGCAGGGTCGGGCAGTACTTC.

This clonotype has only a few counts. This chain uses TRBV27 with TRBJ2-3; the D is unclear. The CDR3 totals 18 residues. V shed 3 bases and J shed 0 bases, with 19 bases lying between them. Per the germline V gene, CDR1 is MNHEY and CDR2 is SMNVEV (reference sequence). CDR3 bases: TGTGCCAGCAGTTTTAGGTGGCTAGGACCCACCAGCACAGATACGCAGTATTTT. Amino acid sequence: CASSFRWLGPTSTDTQYF.

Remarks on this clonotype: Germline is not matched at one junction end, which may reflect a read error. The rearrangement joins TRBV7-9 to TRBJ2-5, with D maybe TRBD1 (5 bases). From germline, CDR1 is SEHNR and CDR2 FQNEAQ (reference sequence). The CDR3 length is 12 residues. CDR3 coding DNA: TGTGCCAGCAGCTATGGACAAGGGACCCAGTACTTC. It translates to CASSYGQGTQYF.

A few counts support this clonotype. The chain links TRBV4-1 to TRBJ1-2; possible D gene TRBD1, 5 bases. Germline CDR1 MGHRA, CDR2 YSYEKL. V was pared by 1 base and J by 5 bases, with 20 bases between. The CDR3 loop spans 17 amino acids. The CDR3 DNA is TGCGCCAGCAGCCAAGTTGGGATGAGCCGCCAGGGATATGGCTACACCTTC. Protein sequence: CASSQVGMSRQGYGYTF.

CDR3 loop: CASRLGGGEETQYF. Here the CDR3 DNA reads TGTGCCAGTAGGTTGGGGGGAGGGGAAGAGACCCAGTACTTC. The chain has TRBV19 and TRBJ2-5, with 7 bases aligning to TRBD2. Germline V gene lookup returns CDR1 LNHDA and CDR2 SQIVND (reference sequence). The CDR3 extends over 14 amino acids. The V gene end was trimmed by 6 bases and the J gene end by 3 bases; junction bases not matched to a gene: 7.

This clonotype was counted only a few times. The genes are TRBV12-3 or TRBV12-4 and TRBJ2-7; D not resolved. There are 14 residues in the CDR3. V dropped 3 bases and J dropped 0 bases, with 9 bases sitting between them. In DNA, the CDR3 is TGTGCCAGCAGTTTCTTCCAAGACTCCTACGAGCAGTACTTC. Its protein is CASSFFQDSYEQYF.

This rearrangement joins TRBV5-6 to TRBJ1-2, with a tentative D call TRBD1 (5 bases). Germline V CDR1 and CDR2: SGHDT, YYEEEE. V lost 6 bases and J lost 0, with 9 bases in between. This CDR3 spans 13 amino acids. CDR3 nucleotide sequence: TGTGCCAGCAAATGGGGGTCTAACTATGGCTACACCTTC. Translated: CASKWGSNYGYTF.

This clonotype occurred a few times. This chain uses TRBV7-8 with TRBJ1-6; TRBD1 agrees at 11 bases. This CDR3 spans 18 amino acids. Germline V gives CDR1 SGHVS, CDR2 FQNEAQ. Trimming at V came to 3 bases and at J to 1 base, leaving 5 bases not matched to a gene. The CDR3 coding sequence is TGTGCCAGCAGCTTCGGACAGGGGGCAATTTCCTATAATTCACCCCTCCACTTT. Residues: CASSFGQGAISYNSPLHF.

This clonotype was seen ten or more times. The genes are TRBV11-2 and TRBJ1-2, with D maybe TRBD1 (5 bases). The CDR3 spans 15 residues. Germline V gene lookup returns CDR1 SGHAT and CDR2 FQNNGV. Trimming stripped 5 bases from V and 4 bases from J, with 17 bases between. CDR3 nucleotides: TGTGCCAGCAGCCGAACGGGACGGAAGATCTATGGCTACACCTTC. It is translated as CASSRTGRKIYGYTF.